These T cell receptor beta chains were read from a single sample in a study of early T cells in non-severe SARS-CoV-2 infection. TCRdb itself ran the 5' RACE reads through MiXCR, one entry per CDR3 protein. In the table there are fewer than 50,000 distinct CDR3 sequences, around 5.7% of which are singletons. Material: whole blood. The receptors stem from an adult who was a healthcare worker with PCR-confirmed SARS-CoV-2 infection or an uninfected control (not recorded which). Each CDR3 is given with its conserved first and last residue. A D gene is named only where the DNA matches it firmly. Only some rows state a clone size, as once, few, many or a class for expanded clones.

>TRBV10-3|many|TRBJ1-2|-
CAISEGSANYGYTF
TGTGCCATCAGTGAGGGAAGCGCTAACTATGGCTACACCTTC
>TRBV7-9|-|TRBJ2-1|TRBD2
CASSPPGLAGGNEQFF
TGTGCCAGCAGCCCACCCGGACTAGCGGGGGGGAATGAGCAGTTCTTC
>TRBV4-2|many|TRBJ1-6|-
CASSLSTGLEGSPLHF
TGTGCCAGCAGCCTATCAACAGGGTTGGAAGGTTCACCCCTCCACTTT
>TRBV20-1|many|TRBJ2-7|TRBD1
CSAPKTGVFYEQYF
TGCAGTGCTCCCAAGACAGGGGTTTTCTACGAGCAGTACTTC
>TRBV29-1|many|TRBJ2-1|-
CSVAPTGRGNEQFF
TGCAGCGTTGCCCCGACAGGGAGGGGCAATGAGCAGTTCTTC
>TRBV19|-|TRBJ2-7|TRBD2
CASSIGGGPTYEQYF
TGTGCCAGTAGTATAGGCGGGGGGCCGACCTACGAGCAGTACTTC
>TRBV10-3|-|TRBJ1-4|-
CAISESGRTTNEKLFF
TGTGCCATCAGTGAGTCGGGACGCACAACTAATGAAAAACTGTTTTTT
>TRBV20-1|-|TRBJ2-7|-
CSARVQRGTYEQYF
TGCAGTGCTAGAGTTCAAAGGGGGACTTACGAGCAGTACTTC
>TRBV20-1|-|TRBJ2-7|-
CSARARGPYEQYF
TGCAGTGCTAGAGCCCGAGGGCCCTACGAGCAGTACTTC
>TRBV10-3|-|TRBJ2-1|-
CALGQGGLYEQFF
TGTGCCTTAGGGCAGGGGGGGTTGTATGAGCAGTTCTTC
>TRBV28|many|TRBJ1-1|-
CASSLHDMNTEAFF
TGTGCCAGCAGTTTACACGACATGAACACTGAAGCTTTCTTT
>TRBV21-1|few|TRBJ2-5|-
CASSKALSVRQIVAKETQYF
TGTGCCAGCAGCAAAGCGCTTTCGGTTAGACAGATAGTAGCAAAAGAGACCCAGTACTTC
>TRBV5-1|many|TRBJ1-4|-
CASSLGAGRTSATNEKLFF
TGCGCCAGCAGCTTAGGGGCAGGGAGGACTTCGGCGACTAATGAAAAACTGTTTTTT
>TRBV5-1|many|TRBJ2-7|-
CASSGGGGPYEQYF
TGCGCCAGCAGCGGCGGTGGGGGACCCTACGAGCAGTACTTC
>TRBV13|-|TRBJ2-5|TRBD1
CASRKYRDRDRETQYF
TGTGCCAGCAGAAAATACCGGGACAGGGATAGAGAGACCCAGTACTTC
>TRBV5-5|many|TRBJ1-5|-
CASSLATGLSNQPQHF
TGTGCCAGCAGCTTGGCCACAGGGCTTAGCAATCAGCCCCAGCATTTT
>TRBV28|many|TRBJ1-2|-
CASSHGQTSYGYTF
TGTGCCAGCAGTCACGGACAAACCAGCTATGGCTACACCTTC
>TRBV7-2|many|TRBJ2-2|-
CASSTQPNTGELFF
TGTGCCAGCAGCACCCAGCCGAACACCGGGGAGCTGTTTTTT
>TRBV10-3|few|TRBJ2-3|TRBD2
CAISERLAGGVEDTQYF
TGTGCCATCAGTGAGAGGCTAGCGGGGGGGGTGGAAGATACGCAGTATTTT
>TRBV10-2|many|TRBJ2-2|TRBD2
CAAGPSGDTGELFF
TGCGCCGCTGGGCCTAGCGGGGACACCGGGGAGCTGTTTTTT
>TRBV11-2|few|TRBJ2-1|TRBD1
CASSLVYIGGTAYNEQFF
TGTGCCAGCAGCTTAGTTTATATTGGTGGGACAGCCTACAATGAGCAGTTCTTC
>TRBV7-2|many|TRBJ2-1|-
CASSLSVGNEQFF
TGTGCCAGCAGCTTAAGCGTGGGCAATGAGCAGTTCTTC
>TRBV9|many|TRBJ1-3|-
CASSVEGNTIYF
TGTGCCAGCAGCGTAGAAGGAAACACCATATATTTT
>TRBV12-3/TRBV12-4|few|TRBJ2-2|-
CASSYEQTYTGELFF
TGTGCCAGCAGTTATGAGCAGACTTACACCGGGGAGCTGTTTTTT
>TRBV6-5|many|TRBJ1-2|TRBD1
CASSSMTGYDGYTF
TGTGCCAGCAGTTCGATGACAGGGTACGATGGCTACACCTTC
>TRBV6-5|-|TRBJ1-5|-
CASRRGNQPQHF
TGTGCCAGCAGAAGGGGCAATCAGCCCCAGCATTTT
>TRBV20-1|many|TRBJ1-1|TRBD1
CSVQGTANTEAFF
TGCAGTGTCCAGGGGACAGCTAACACTGAAGCTTTCTTT
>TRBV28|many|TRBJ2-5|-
CASSRQEASQETQYF
TGTGCCAGCAGTCGTCAGGAGGCCTCACAAGAGACCCAGTACTTC
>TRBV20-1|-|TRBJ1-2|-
CSARVEAGYNYGYTF
TGCAGTGCTAGAGTGGAAGCAGGGTATAACTATGGCTACACCTTC
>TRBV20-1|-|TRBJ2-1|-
CSARERNEQFF
TGCAGTGCTAGAGAGCGCAATGAGCAGTTCTTC
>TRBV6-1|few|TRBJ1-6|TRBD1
CASSAGQGGNSPLHF
TGTGCCAGCAGTGCGGGACAGGGAGGGAATTCACCCCTCCACTTT
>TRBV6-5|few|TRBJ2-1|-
CASNQGRAGAHNEQFF
TGTGCCAGCAACCAGGGGAGGGCGGGAGCACACAATGAGCAGTTCTTC
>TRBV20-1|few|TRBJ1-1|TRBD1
CSARRTGTGKAGTEAFF
TGCAGTGCTAGACGGACCGGGACAGGGAAGGCGGGTACTGAAGCTTTCTTT
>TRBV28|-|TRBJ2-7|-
CASSLGQPYEQYF
TGTGCCAGCAGTTTAGGACAACCCTACGAGCAGTACTTC